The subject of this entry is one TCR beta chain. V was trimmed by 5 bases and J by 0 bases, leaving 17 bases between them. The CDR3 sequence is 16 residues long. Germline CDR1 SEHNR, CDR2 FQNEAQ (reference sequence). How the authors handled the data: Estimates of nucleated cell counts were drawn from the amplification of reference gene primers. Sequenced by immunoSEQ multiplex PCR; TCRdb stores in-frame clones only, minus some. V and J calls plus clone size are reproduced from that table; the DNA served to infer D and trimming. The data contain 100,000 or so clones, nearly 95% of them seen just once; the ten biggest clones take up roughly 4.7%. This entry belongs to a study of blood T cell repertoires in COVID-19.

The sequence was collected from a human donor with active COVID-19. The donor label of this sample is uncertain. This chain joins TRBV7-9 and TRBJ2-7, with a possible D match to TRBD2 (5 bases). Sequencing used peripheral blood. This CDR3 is CASSLGAGPRSYEQYF. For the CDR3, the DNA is TGTGCCAGCAGCCTCGGCGCGGGTCCTCGCTCCTACGAGCAGTACTTC.